This T cell receptor (beta chain) was captured by sequencing in a study of monozygotic twins with cystic fibrosis. Trimming removed 7 bases from V and 7 bases from J; junction bases left unmatched: 14. The CDR3 runs 16 residues. The germline gives CDR1 MNHNY, CDR2 SVGAGI (reference sequence). Profiling relied on immunoSEQ multiplex PCR, and the TCRdb table lists in-frame clones only, not all of them. The sample includes approximately 34,000 clones, 95% to 98% of them seen just once. This clonotype was obtained from a girl aged 2 to 9 with cystic fibrosis. The J gene is TRBJ1-2, the V gene TRBV6-6; TRBD1 agrees at 11 bases. Sequencing was performed on blood. This CDR3 is CASTPYQDRGPGGYTF. CDR3 DNA: TGTGCCAGCACCCCGTATCAGGACAGGGGGCCCGGTGGCTACACCTTC.